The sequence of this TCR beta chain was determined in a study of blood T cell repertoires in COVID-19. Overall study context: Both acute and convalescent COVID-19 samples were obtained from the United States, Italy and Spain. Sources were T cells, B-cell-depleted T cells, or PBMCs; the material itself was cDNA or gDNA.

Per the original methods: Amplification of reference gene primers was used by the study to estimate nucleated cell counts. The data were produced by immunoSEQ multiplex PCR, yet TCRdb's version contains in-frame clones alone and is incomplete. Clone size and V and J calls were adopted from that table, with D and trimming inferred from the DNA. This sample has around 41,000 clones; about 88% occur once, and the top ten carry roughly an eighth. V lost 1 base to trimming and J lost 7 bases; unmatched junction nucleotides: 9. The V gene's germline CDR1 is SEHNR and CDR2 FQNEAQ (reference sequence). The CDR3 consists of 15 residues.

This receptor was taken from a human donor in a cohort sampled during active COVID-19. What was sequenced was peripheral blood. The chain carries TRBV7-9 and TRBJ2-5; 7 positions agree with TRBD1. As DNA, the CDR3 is TGTGCCAGCAGCTTAGTACAGGGGAATTTGGGGACCCAGTACTTC. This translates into CASSLVQGNLGTQYF.